The 6 T cell receptor beta chains below all came from one sample that was sequenced in a study of CD8 T cells in ankylosing spondylitis. General observations from the study: Apparently characteristic of ankylosing spondylitis blood was a TCR beta motif (under ten highly homologous variants).

Their cognate antigens are unknown. TCRdb used MiXCR to reprocess the 5' RACE reads, holding one entry per CDR3 protein. The sample lists some 450,000 distinct CDR3 sequences, under 20% seen once, with approximately 1% in the top ten. Source material: blood, either unsorted or a sorted T cell fraction (not recorded which). The source is a male donor with ankylosing spondylitis.

This clonotype was counted a few times. The rearrangement joins TRBV7-2 to TRBJ1-3; 8 bases are shared with TRBD1. V shed 5 bases, J shed 2 bases, and the junction held 11 bases outside the gene matches. This CDR3 comprises 17 residues. The germline CDR1 and CDR2 sequences are SGHTA and FQGNSA. The CDR3 is CASSLRDRQPTGNTIYF. The CDR3 DNA is TGTGCCAGCAGCCTCCGGGACAGGCAACCGACTGGAAACACCATATATTTT.

This clonotype was counted at least ten times. The CDR3 DNA is TGTGCCATCAGTGAGTCCGAGGCAGATACGCAGTATTTT. Its translation: CAISESEADTQYF. The gene calls are TRBV10-3 and TRBJ2-3; D not certain. V was cut by 0 bases and J by 4 bases, with 5 bases left in between. Germline lookup yields CDR1 ENHRY and CDR2 SYGVKD. There are 13 residues in the CDR3.

This clonotype appeared a few times. This chain links TRBV10-3 with TRBJ1-1; possibly TRBD1 for D (6 bases). Germline V lookup: CDR1 ENHRY, CDR2 SYGVKD. The CDR3 runs 12 residues. The V end lost 11 bases, the J end lost 1 base, and 11 bases lay between the germline ends. In nucleotides, the CDR3 is TGTGCCGCCAGACAGGCGAACACTGAAGCTTTCTTT. Residues: CAARQANTEAFF.

The chain links TRBV12-3 or TRBV12-4 to TRBJ2-7; D remains ambiguous. The V gene lost 4 bases and the J gene lost 3 bases, with 7 bases spanning the gap. CDR3 length: 12 residues. CDR3 protein: CASSYWGYEQYF. DNA of the CDR3: TGTGCCAGCAGTTATTGGGGCTACGAGCAGTACTTC.

This clonotype was recorded at least ten times. The V call is TRBV9, the J call TRBJ1-3; tentative D call: TRBD1 (5 bases). Germline V CDR1 and CDR2: SGDLS, YYNGEE. V lost 3 bases, J lost 12 bases, and 10 bases lay in between. The CDR3 runs to 11 residues. CDR3 sequence: CASSARDGIYF. The CDR3 DNA sequence: TGTGCCAGCAGCGCCCGGGACGGCATATATTTT.

The chain links TRBV28 to TRBJ2-2; 11 bases agree with TRBD2. This CDR3 contains 17 residues. J lost 4 bases, V lost 6 bases, and 10 bases had no gene match. Germline V gene data show CDR1 as MDHEN and CDR2 as SYDVKM. In DNA, the CDR3 is TGTGCCAGCAGGCCCCCTAGCGGGAGGTCTATCACCGGGGAGCTGTTTTTT. This codes for CASRPPSGRSITGELFF.